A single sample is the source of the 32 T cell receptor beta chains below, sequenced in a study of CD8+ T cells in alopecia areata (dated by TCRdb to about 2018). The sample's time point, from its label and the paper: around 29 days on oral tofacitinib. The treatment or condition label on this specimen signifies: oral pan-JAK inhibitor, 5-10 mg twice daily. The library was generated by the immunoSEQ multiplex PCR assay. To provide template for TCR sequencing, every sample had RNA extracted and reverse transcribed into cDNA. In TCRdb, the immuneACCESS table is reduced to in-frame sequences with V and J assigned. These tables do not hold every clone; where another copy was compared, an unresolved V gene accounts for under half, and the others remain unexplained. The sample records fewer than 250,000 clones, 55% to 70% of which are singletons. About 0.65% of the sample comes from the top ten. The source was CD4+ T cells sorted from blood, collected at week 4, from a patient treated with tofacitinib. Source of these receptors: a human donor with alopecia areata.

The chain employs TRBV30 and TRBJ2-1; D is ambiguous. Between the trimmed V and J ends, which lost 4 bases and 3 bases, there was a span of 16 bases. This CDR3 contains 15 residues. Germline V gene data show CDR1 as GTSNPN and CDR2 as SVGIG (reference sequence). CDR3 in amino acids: CAWTAVAKYYNEQFF. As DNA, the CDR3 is TGTGCCTGGACGGCCGTGGCCAAATACTACAATGAGCAGTTCTTC.

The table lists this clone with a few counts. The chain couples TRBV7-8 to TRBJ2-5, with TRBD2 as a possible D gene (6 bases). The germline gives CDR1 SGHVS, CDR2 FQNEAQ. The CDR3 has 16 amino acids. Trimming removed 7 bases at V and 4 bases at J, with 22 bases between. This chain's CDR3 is CASTPSGLAGRETQYF. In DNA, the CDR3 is TGTGCCAGCACCCCATCGGGACTGGCGGGAAGAGAGACCCAGTACTTC.

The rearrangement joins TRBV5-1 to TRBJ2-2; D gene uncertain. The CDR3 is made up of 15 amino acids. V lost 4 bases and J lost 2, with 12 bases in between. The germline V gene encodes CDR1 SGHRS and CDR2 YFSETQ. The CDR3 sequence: CASSLPADNTGELFF. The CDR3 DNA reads TGCGCCAGCAGCCTGCCCGCAGACAACACCGGGGAGCTGTTTTTT.

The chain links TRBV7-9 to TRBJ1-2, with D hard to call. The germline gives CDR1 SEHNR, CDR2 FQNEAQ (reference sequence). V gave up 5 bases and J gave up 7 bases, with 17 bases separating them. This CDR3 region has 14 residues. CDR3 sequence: CASSSNLPIGGYTF. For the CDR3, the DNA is TGTGCCAGCAGCAGCAACCTACCCATCGGTGGCTACACCTTC.

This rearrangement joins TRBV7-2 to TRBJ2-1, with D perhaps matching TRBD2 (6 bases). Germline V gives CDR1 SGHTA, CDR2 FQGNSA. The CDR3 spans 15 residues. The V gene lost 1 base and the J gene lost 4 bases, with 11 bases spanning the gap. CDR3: CASSLGREPYNEQFF. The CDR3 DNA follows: TGTGCCAGCAGCTTAGGCCGGGAGCCTTACAATGAGCAGTTCTTC.

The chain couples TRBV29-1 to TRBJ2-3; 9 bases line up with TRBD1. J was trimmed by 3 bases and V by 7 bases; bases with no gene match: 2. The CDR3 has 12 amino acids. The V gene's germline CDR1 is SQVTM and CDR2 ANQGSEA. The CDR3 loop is CSEGTGTDTQYF. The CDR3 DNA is TGCAGCGAAGGGACAGGGACAGATACGCAGTATTTT.

The CDR3 DNA reads TGCAGCTACCGGGCCTACACCGGGGAGCTGTTTTTT. Its translation is CSYRAYTGELFF. The V and J genes are TRBV29-1 and TRBJ2-2; D remains unclear. Trimming took off 8 bases at V and 3 bases at J, with 10 bases between the two ends. CDR1 is SQVTM and CDR2 is ANQGSEA in the germline V gene. The CDR3 has 12 amino acids.

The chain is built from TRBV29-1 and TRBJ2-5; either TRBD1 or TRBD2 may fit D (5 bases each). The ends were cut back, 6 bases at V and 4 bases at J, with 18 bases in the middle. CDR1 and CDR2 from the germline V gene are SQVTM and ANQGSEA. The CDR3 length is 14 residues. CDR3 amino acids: CSVSRGQAGETQYF. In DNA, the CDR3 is TGCAGCGTGTCCCGGGGCCAAGCAGGAGAGACCCAGTACTTC.

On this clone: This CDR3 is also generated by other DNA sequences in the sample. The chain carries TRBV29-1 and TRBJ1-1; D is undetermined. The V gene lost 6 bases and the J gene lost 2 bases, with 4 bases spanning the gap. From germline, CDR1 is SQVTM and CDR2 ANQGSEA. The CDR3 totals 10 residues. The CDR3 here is CSVGNTEAFF. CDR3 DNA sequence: TGCAGCGTGGGAAACACTGAAGCTTTCTTT. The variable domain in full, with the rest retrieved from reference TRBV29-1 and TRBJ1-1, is SAVISQKPSRDICQRGTSLTIQCQVDSQVTMMFWYRQQPGQSLTLIATANQGSEATYESGFVIDKFPISRPNLTFSTLTVSNMSPEDSSIYLCSVGNTEAFFGQGTRLTVV.

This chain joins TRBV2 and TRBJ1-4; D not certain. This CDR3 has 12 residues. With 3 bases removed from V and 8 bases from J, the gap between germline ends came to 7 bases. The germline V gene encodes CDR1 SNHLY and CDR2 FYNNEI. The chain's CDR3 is CASSEDGEKLFF. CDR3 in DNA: TGTGCCAGCAGTGAGGATGGGGAAAAACTGTTTTTT.

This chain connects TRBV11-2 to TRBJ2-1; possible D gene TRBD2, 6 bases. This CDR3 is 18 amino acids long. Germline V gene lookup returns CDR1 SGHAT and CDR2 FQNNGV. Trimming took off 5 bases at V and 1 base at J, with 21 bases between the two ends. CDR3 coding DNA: TGTGCCAGCAGCACCAAAGGGCGGGATTCGTGGTCCTACAATGAGCAGTTCTTC. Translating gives CASSTKGRDSWSYNEQFF.

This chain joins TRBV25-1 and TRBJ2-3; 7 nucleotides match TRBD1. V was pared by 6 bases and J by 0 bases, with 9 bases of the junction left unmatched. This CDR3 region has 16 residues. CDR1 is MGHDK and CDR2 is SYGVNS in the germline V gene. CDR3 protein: CASSLTGTASTDTQYF. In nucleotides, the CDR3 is TGTGCCAGCAGCCTCACCGGGACAGCTAGCACAGATACGCAGTATTTT.

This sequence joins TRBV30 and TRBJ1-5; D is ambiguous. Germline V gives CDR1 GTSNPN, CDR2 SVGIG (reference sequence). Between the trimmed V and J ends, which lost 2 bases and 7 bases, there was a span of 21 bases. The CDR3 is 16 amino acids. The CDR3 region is CAWSQRQLQIPQPQHF. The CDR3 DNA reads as TGTGCCTGGAGTCAAAGGCAATTACAGATTCCCCAGCCCCAGCATTTT. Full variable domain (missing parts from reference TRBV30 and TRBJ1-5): SQTIHQWPATLVQPVGSPLSLECTVEGTSNPNLYWYRQAAGRGLQLLFYSVGIGQISSEVPQNLSASRPQDRQFILSSKKLLLSDSGFYLCAWSQRQLQIPQPQHFGDGTRLSIL.

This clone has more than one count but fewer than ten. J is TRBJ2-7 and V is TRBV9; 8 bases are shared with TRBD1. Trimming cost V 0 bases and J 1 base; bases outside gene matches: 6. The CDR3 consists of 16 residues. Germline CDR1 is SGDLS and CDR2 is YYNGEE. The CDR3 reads CASSVDPTGVSYEQYF. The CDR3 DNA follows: TGTGCCAGCAGCGTAGATCCGACAGGGGTTTCCTACGAGCAGTACTTC.

The CDR3 reads CASSKMGNQPQHF. In nucleotides, the CDR3 is TGTGCCAGCAGTAAGATGGGCAATCAGCCCCAGCATTTT. This sequence joins TRBV27 and TRBJ1-5; D gene ambiguous. Trimming removed 5 bases from V and 2 bases from J, with 7 bases in between. The CDR3 is 13 residues long. The germline V gene has CDR1 MNHEY and CDR2 SMNVEV (reference sequence).

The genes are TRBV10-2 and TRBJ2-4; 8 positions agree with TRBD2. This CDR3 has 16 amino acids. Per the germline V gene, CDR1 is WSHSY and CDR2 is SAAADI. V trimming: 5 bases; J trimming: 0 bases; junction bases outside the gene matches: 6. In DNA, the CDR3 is TGCGCCAGCAGTAACGGGAGGGCCGGAGCCAAAAACATTCAGTACTTC. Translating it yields CASSNGRAGAKNIQYF.

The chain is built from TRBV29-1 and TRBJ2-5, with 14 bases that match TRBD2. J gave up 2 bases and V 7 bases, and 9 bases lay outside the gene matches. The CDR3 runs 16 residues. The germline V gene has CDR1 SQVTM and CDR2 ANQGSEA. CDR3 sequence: CSAPGLAGGRQETQYF. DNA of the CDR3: TGCAGCGCCCCAGGACTAGCGGGAGGACGACAAGAGACCCAGTACTTC.

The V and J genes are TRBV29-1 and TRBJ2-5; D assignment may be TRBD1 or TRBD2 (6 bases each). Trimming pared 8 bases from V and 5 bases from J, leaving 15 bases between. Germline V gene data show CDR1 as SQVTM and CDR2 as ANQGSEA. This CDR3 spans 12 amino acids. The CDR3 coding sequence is TGCAGCCTGACGGGGGCTCAGGAGACCCAGTACTTC. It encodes CSLTGAQETQYF.

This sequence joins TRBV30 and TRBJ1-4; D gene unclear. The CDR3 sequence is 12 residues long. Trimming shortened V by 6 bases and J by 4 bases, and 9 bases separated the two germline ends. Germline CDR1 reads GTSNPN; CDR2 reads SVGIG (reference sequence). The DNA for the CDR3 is TGTGCCTGTAGGCAGTTTAATGAAAAACTGTTTTTT. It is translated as CACRQFNEKLFF. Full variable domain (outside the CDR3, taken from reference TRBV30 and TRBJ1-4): SQTIHQWPATLVQPVGSPLSLECTVEGTSNPNLYWYRQAAGRGLQLLFYSVGIGQISSEVPQNLSASRPQDRQFILSSKKLLLSDSGFYLCACRQFNEKLFFGSGTQLSVL.

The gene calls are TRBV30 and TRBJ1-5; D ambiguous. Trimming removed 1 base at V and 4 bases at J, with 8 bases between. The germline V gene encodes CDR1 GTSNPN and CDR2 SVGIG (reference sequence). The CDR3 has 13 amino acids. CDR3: CAWSARENQPQHF. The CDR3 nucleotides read TGTGCCTGGAGTGCAAGGGAGAATCAGCCCCAGCATTTT.

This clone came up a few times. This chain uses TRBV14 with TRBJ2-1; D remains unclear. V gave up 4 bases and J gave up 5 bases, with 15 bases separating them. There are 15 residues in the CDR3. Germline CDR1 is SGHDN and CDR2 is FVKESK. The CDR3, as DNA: TGTGCCAGCAGCCTGGGTGGGCAGATTAACAATGAGCAGTTCTTC. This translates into CASSLGGQINNEQFF.

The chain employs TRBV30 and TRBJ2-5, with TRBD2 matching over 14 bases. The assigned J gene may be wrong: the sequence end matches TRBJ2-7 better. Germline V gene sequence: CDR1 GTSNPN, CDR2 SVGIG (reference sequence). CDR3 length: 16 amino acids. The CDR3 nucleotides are TGTGCCTGGAGTGTACCGGGACTAGCGGGGGCCTACGAGCAGTACTTC. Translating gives CAWSVPGLAGAYEQYF.

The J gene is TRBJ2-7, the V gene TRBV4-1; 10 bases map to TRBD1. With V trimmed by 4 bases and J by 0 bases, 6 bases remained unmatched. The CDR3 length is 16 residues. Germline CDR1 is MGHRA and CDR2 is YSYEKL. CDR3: CASSPSGTGDSYEQYF. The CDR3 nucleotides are TGCGCCAGCAGCCCGTCCGGGACAGGGGACTCCTACGAGCAGTACTTC.

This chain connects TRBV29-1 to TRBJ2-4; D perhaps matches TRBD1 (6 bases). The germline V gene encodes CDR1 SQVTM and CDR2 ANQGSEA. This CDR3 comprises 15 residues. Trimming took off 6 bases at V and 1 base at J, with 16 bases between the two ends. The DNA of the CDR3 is TGCAGCGTGGTGAACAGGGTATCGGCCAAAAACATTCAGTACTTC. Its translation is CSVVNRVSAKNIQYF. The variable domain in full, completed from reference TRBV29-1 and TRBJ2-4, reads SAVISQKPSRDICQRGTSLTIQCQVDSQVTMMFWYRQQPGQSLTLIATANQGSEATYESGFVIDKFPISRPNLTFSTLTVSNMSPEDSSIYLCSVVNRVSAKNIQYFGAGTRLSVL.

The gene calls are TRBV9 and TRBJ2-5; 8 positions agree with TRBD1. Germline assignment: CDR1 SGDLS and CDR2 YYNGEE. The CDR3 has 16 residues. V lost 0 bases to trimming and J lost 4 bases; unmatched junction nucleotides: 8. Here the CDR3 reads CASSVVGQGAAETQYF. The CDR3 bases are TGTGCCAGCAGCGTAGTAGGGCAGGGGGCCGCAGAGACCCAGTACTTC.

The CDR3 DNA reads TGTGCCAGCAGCTTAATGGGACTAGCGGGAGAAGCCAATGAGCAGTTCTTC. Translated, it gives CASSLMGLAGEANEQFF. This chain connects TRBV7-3 to TRBJ2-1, with 14 bases that match TRBD2. In germline, CDR1 is SGHTA, CDR2 FQGTGA. The CDR3 contains 17 residues. The J segment lost 6 bases and the V segment lost 1 base, leaving 5 bases of the junction unmatched.

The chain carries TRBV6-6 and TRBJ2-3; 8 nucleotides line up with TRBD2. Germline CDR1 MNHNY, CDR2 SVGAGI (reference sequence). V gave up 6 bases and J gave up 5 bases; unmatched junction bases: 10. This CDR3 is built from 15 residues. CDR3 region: CASRTTSVGIDTQYF. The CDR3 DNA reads TGTGCCAGCAGAACGACTAGCGTCGGGATAGATACGCAGTATTTT.

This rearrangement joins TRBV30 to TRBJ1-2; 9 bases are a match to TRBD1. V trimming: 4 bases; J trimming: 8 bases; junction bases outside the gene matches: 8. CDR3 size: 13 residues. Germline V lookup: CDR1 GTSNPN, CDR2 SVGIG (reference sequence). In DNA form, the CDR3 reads TGTGCCTGGATTAAACAGGGGGCAGGGGGCTACACCTTC. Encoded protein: CAWIKQGAGGYTF.

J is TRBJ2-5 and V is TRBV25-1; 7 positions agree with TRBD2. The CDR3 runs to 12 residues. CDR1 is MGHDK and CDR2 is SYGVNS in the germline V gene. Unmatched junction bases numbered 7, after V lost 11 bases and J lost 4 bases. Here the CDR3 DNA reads TGTGCCTCAGCTAGCGGTATAGAGACCCAGTACTTC. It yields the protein CASASGIETQYF. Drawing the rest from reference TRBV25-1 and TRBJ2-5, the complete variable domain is EADIYQTPRYLVIGTGKKITLECSQTMGHDKMYWYQQDPGMELHLIHYSYGVNSTEKGDLSSESTVSRIRTEHFPLTLESARPSHTSQYLCASASGIETQYFGPGTRLLVL.

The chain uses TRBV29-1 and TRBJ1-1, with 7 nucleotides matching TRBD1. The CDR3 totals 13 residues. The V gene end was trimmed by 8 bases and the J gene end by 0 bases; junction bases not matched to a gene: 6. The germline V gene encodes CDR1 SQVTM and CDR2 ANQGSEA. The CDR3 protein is CSTTRGMNTEAFF. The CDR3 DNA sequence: TGCAGCACAACCAGGGGGATGAACACTGAAGCTTTCTTT.

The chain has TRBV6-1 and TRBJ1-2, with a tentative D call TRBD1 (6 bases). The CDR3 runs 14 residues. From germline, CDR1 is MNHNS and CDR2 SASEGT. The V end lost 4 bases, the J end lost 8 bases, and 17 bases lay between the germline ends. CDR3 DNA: TGTGCCAGCAGTGTCTCAGGGGTCTCCAACGGCTACACCTTC. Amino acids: CASSVSGVSNGYTF.

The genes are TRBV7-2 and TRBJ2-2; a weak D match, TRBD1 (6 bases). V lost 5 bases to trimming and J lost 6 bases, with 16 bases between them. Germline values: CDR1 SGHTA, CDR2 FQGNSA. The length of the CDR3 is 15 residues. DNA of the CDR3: TGTGCCAGCAGCGCTAACAGGGTTAGGGCCGGGGAGCTGTTTTTT. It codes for CASSANRVRAGELFF.